The 5 T cell receptor beta chains given below trace back to one sample, sequenced in a study of blood T cell repertoires in COVID-19 (dated by TCRdb to between 2020 and 2021). The library relied on the immunoSEQ multiplex PCR assay. The clones in this table, taken by TCRdb from immuneACCESS, are in-frame only. Not every clone is retained; where verified, under half of the shortfall comes from an unresolved V gene, and the cause of the rest is unknown. This sample lists more than 150,000 clones; around 86% were detected once. The ten most abundant clones make up around 7% of the sample. Sequencing was carried out using peripheral blood. The receptors come from a man in his forties with acute or convalescent COVID-19.

This clone showed up just once. The J gene is TRBJ2-3, the V gene TRBV19, with 12 bases aligning to TRBD2. Germline V gene lookup returns CDR1 LNHDA and CDR2 SQIVND (reference sequence). The CDR3 runs to 17 residues. The V segment lost 5 bases and the J segment 6 bases; nucleotides outside the gene matches: 12. The CDR3 region is CASSEGLAGFSRDTQYF. CDR3 sequence (DNA): TGTGCCAGTAGTGAAGGACTAGCGGGGTTTTCGCGGGATACGCAGTATTTT.

The rearrangement links TRBV6-5 to TRBJ2-7; 7 bases agree with TRBD1. Germline-derived CDR1 and CDR2 are MNHEY and SVGAGI. The CDR3 covers 16 residues. J was trimmed by 1 base and V by 4 bases; bases with no gene match: 10. CDR3 sequence: CASSSPRDSGSYEQYF. The CDR3 coding sequence is TGTGCCAGCAGTTCCCCCCGGGACAGTGGGTCCTACGAGCAGTACTTC.

V usage is TRBV20-1 and J usage is TRBJ2-1, with D unresolved. V lost 3 bases to trimming and J lost 8 bases, with 8 bases between them. This CDR3 is 11 amino acids long. From germline, CDR1 is DFQATT and CDR2 SNEGSKA (reference sequence). Written as DNA, the CDR3 is TGCAGTGCTAGTGTCCGGGATGAGCAGTTCTTC. Translation: CSASVRDEQFF.

The chain joins TRBV5-6 to TRBJ2-3; 7 nucleotides match TRBD1. V trimming: 4 bases; J trimming: 1 base; junction bases outside the gene matches: 9. The V gene's germline CDR1 is SGHDT and CDR2 YYEEEE. This CDR3 comprises 16 residues. CDR3 protein: CASSLGQRARTDTQYF. CDR3 DNA: TGTGCCAGCAGCCTGGGACAGCGAGCTCGCACAGATACGCAGTATTTT.

The chain employs TRBV5-4 and TRBJ2-7; 7 nucleotides agree with TRBD1. CDR1 SGHNT and CDR2 YYREEE come from the germline V gene (reference sequence). The CDR3 is 14 residues long. J gave up 2 bases and V 4 bases, and 6 bases lay outside the gene matches. The CDR3 sequence is CASSQRQGTYEQYF. The CDR3 bases are TGTGCCAGCAGCCAGAGACAGGGAACCTACGAGCAGTACTTC.